This TCR beta chain was documented in a study of blood T cell repertoires in COVID-19. Study information: Whether acute or convalescent, the COVID-19 samples came from the United States, Italy and Spain.

This CDR3 spans 15 amino acids. Germline V gives CDR1 SGHTA, CDR2 FQGNSA. Trimming shortened V by 5 bases and J by 0 bases, and 10 bases separated the two germline ends. This clone appeared a single time. The authors' processing: Amplification from reference gene primers served as the basis for estimated nucleated cell counts. Some clones are missing from TCRdb's copy, which holds only in-frame ones; the method was immunoSEQ multiplex PCR. For V, J and clone size, that table is used; D and trimming come from the DNA. The sample has 90,000 to 150,000 clones; 79% are singletons. The receptor was isolated from an elderly woman with acute or convalescent COVID-19. This rearrangement joins TRBV7-2 to TRBJ1-4; D ambiguous. Source material: peripheral blood. This chain's CDR3 is CASSQELSTNEKLFF. CDR3 nucleotides: TGTGCCAGCAGCCAAGAACTTTCAACTAATGAAAAACTGTTTTTT.